This T cell receptor beta chain was recorded in a study of T cells in Graves' hyperthyroidism and ophthalmopathy. General observations from the study: The majority of expanded thyroid clonotypes above 0.001 also appeared in blood.

The source of the PBMCs was 10 ml of fresh peripheral blood. TCR beta CDR3 regions were amplified from RNA. The primer set for the first-round RT-PCR of the TCR CDR3 was HTBI. TCRdb reprocessed the multiplex PCR reads with MiXCR, giving one entry per CDR3 protein. This sample has some 770,000 distinct CDR3 sequences; 15% to 20% occur once, and the top ten carry approximately 8.4%. With V trimmed by 6 bases and J by 7 bases, 19 bases remained unmatched. The CDR3 runs to 17 residues. CDR1 and CDR2 from the germline V gene are SGHTA and FQGNSA. This clonotype appeared many times. Its cognate antigen is unknown.

The TCR comes from a man between 18 and 29 years old with Graves' hyperthyroidism. The sequenced sample was blood. The rearrangement joins TRBV7-2 to TRBJ2-5; 8 bases align to TRBD2. The CDR3 bases are TGTGCCAGCAGTCCCACCCACCTAGCGGGTGCGGGGGGGACCCAGTACTTC. This translates into CASSPTHLAGAGGTQYF.